This TCR beta chain emerged from a study of T cells in Graves' hyperthyroidism and ophthalmopathy. Broader study findings: Most expanded thyroid clonotypes above 0.001 also appeared in blood.

This clonotype was recorded at least ten times. Its target is not known. PBMCs were sourced from approximately 10 ml fresh peripheral blood. The CDR3 is made up of 16 amino acids. Trimming shortened V by 0 bases and J by 1 base, and 13 bases separated the two germline ends. Germline CDR1 reads ENHRY; CDR2 reads SYGVKD. RNA transcripts yielded amplified TCR beta CDR3 regions. The HTBI primer set served for first-round RT-PCR of the TCR CDR3. TCRdb called the multiplex PCR reads again in MiXCR, with one record for every CDR3 protein. The sample yields under 500,000 distinct CDR3 sequences, more than 13% seen once.

V and J are TRBV10-3 and TRBJ2-7, with D perhaps given as TRBD1 or TRBD2 (5 bases each). This clonotype originated in a man aged 45 to 65 with Graves' ophthalmopathy. Sequenced: blood. The CDR3 is CAISESTGAGSYEQYF. CDR3 DNA: TGTGCCATCAGTGAGTCAACCGGGGCTGGTTCCTACGAGCAGTACTTC.